The 10 T cell receptor beta chains below all came from one sample that was sequenced in a study of T cell repertoires in cytomegalovirus infection. One entry per CDR3 protein, called by TCRdb with MiXCR from the reads. This table has approximately 500,000 distinct CDR3 sequences, about 15% appearing once. Sequenced sample: CD8+ T cells from PBMCs. The receptor set was obtained from a human donor in good health (CMV status not recorded). Some clones in this sample may be carry-over from other donors' samples.

This clonotype was detected ten times or more. The gene calls are TRBV11-2 and TRBJ2-4, with TRBD1 matching 10 bases. The V gene's germline CDR1 is SGHAT and CDR2 FQNNGV. The CDR3 is 14 amino acids. J gave up 6 bases and V 4 bases, and 3 bases lay outside the gene matches. The CDR3 here is CASSSDRGGNIQYF. CDR3 sequence (DNA): TGTGCCAGCAGCTCGGACAGGGGGGGAAACATTCAGTACTTC.

This clonotype was found many times. The V call is TRBV12-3 or TRBV12-4, the J call TRBJ2-1; no clear D. The V end was cut by 4 bases, the J end by 8 bases, with 3 bases between. CDR3 length equals 10 residues. Here the CDR3 DNA reads TGTGCCAGCAGTTCCCATGAGCAGTTCTTC. It codes for CASSSHEQFF.

The chain recombines TRBV5-8 with TRBJ2-7, with 8 bases aligning to TRBD2. Germline V gene sequence: CDR1 SGHTS, CDR2 YDEGEE. V gave up 0 bases and J gave up 5 bases; unmatched junction bases: 13. The CDR3 has 17 residues. CDR3 nucleotide sequence: TGTGCCAGCAGCTTGGGGGGCTGGTTAGCGGGACACAACGAGCAGTACTTC. This codes for CASSLGGWLAGHNEQYF.

This chain links TRBV27 with TRBJ2-7, with D maybe TRBD1 (6 bases). Per germline, CDR1 MNHEY and CDR2 SMNVEV (reference sequence). CDR3 size: 14 residues. V lost 6 bases, J lost 2 bases, and 14 bases lay in between. CDR3 nucleotide sequence: TGTGCCAGCAGAGGGGGTGCCCTAGCCTACGAGCAGTACTTC. This translates into CASRGGALAYEQYF.

In its sample, this clonotype was seen many times. This chain joins TRBV10-3 and TRBJ2-7; perhaps D is TRBD1 or TRBD2 (5 bases each). The CDR3 has 16 residues. The V gene lost 6 bases and the J gene lost 1 base, with 19 bases spanning the gap. Germline V lookup: CDR1 ENHRY, CDR2 SYGVKD. The CDR3 DNA is TGTGCCATCAGCGGGACGGGAAGCGAGGCGTCCTACGAGCAGTACTTC. Its translation is CAISGTGSEASYEQYF.

This clonotype has only a few counts. The chain employs TRBV20-1 and TRBJ2-3, with 7 bases that match TRBD2. The V segment lost 5 bases and the J segment 2 bases; nucleotides outside the gene matches: 16. CDR3 length: 17 amino acids. Germline V lookup: CDR1 DFQATT, CDR2 SNEGSKA (reference sequence). The CDR3 nucleotides read TGCAGTGCTCGGTTAGCGGGTCAACCCTTCACCACAGATACGCAGTATTTT. Encoded protein: CSARLAGQPFTTDTQYF.

At least ten counts were recorded for this clonotype. The V and J genes are TRBV11-3 and TRBJ1-1; TRBD1 matches 7 bases. This CDR3 has 12 residues. The J segment lost 8 bases and the V segment lost 6 bases, leaving 6 bases of the junction unmatched. Germline CDR1 is SGHNT and CDR2 is YENEEA. The CDR3 bases are TGTGCCAGCAGTACTACAGGGGACGAAGCTTTCTTT. Its protein is CASSTTGDEAFF.

V is TRBV25-1 and J is TRBJ2-5; the match to TRBD1 covers 8 bases. This CDR3 has 15 residues. The junction had 7 bases not matched to a gene; V was cut back by 2 bases and J by 5 bases. Germline-derived CDR1 and CDR2 are MGHDK and SYGVNS. The CDR3 coding sequence is TGTGCCAGCAGTGAAGGGGCAGGGGGCGGCGAGACCCAGTACTTC. It codes for CASSEGAGGGETQYF.

This clonotype was recorded a few times. The J gene is TRBJ2-7, the V gene TRBV12-3 or TRBV12-4, with D perhaps matching TRBD2 (5 bases). This CDR3 spans 12 amino acids. Trimming stripped 6 bases from V and 4 bases from J, with 10 bases between. CDR3 coding DNA: TGTGCCAGCAGCTCCCGGACTTACGAGCAGTACTTC. The encoded protein is CASSSRTYEQYF.

V and J are TRBV6-6 and TRBJ2-1, with D unclear. There are 13 residues in the CDR3. The germline V and J ends were trimmed by 2 bases and 4 bases, with 6 bases remaining between them. CDR1 is MNHNY, CDR2 SVGAGI, per germline (reference sequence). The CDR3 sequence: CASSYMEYNEQFF. DNA for the CDR3: TGTGCCAGCAGTTACATGGAATACAATGAGCAGTTCTTC.